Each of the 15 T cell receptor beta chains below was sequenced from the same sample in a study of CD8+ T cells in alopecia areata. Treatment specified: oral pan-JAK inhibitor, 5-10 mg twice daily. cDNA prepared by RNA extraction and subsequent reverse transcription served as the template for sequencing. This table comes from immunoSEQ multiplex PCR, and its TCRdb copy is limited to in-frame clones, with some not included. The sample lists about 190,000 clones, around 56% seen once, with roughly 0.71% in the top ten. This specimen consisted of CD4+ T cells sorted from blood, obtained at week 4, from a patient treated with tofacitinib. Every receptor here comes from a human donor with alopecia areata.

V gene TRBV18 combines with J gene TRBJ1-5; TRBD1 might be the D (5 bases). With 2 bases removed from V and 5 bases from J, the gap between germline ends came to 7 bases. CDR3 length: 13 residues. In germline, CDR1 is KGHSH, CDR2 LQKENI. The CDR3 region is CASSPGGDQPQHF. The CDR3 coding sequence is TGTGCCAGCTCACCAGGGGGGGATCAGCCCCAGCATTTT. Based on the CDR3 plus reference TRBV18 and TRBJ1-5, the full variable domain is NAGVMQNPRHLVRRRGQEARLRCSPMKGHSHVYWYRQLPEEGLKFMVYLQKENIIDESGMPKERFSAEFPKEGPSILRIQQVVRGDSAAYFCASSPGGDQPQHFGDGTRLSIL.

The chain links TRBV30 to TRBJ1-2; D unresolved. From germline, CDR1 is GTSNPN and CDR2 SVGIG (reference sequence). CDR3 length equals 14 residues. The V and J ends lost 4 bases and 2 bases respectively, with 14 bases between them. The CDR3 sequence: CAWILGGSNYGYTF. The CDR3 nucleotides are TGTGCCTGGATTTTGGGCGGATCAAACTATGGCTACACCTTC.

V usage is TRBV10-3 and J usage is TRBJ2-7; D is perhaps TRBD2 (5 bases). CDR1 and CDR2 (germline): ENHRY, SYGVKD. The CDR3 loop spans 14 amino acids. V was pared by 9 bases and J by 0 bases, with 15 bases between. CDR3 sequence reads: CAIRGASTSYEQYF. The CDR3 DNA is TGTGCCATTCGGGGAGCGTCCACCTCCTACGAGCAGTACTTC.

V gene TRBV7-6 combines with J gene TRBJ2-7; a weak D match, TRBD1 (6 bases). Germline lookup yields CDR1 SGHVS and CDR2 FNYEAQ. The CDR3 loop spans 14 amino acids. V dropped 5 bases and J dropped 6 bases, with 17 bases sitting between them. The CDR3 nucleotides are TGTGCCAGCAGCCCGAGAGGGACATCAAGCGAGCAGTACTTC. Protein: CASSPRGTSSEQYF. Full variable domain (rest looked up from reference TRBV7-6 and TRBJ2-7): GAGVSQSPRYKVTKRGQDVALRCDPISGHVSLYWYRQALGQGPEFLTYFNYEAQQDKSGLPNDRFSAERPEGSISTLTIQRTEQRDSAMYRCASSPRGTSSEQYFGPGTRLTVT.

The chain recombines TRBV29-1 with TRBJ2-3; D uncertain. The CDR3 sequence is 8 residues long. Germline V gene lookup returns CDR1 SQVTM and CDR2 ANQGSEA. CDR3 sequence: CLTDTQYF. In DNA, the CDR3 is TGCCTCACAGATACGCAGTATTTT.

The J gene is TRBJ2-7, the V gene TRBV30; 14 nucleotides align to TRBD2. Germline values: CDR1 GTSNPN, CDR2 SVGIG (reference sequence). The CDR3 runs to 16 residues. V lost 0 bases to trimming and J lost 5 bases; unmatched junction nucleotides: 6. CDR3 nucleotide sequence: TGTGCCTGGAGTGTACGTGGACTAGCGGGAGGCGACGAGCAGTACTTC. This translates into CAWSVRGLAGGDEQYF.

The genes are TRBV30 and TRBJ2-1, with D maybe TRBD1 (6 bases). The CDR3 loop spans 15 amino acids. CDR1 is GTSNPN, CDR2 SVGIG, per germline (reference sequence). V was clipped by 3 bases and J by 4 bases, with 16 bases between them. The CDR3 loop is CAWSDWTDGYNEQFF. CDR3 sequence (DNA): TGTGCCTGGAGCGACTGGACAGACGGTTACAATGAGCAGTTCTTC.

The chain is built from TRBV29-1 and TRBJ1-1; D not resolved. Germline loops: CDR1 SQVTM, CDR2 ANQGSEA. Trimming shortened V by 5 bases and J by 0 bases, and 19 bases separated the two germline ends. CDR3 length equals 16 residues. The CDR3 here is CSVIVFPGIMNTEAFF. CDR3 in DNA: TGCAGCGTTATTGTCTTTCCAGGAATTATGAACACTGAAGCTTTCTTT.

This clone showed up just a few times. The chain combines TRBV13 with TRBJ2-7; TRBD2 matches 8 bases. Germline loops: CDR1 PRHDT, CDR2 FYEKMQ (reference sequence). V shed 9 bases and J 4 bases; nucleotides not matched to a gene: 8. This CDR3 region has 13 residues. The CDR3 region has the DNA TGTGCCAGTGCACCGGGACTAGAATACGAGCAGTACTTC. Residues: CASAPGLEYEQYF.

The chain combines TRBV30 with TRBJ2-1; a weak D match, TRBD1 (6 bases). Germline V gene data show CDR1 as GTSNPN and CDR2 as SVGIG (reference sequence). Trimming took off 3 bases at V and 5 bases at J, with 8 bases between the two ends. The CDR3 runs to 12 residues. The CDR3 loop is CAWRDSHNEQFF. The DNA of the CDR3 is TGTGCCTGGAGGGACAGCCACAATGAGCAGTTCTTC. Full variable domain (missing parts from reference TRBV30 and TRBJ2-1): SQTIHQWPATLVQPVGSPLSLECTVEGTSNPNLYWYRQAAGRGLQLLFYSVGIGQISSEVPQNLSASRPQDRQFILSSKKLLLSDSGFYLCAWRDSHNEQFFGPGTRLTVL.

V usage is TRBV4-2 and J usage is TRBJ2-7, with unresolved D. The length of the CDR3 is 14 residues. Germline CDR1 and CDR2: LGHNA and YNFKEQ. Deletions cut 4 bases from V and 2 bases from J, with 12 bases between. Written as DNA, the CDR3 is TGTGCCAGCAGCCCGTCCGGAGCCGCCTACGAGCAGTACTTC. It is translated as CASSPSGAAYEQYF.

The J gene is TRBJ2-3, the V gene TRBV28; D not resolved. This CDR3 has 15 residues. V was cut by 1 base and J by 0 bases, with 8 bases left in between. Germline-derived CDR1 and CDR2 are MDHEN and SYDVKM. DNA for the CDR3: TGTGCCAGCAGTTTATATCTGGACAGCACAGATACGCAGTATTTT. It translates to CASSLYLDSTDTQYF.

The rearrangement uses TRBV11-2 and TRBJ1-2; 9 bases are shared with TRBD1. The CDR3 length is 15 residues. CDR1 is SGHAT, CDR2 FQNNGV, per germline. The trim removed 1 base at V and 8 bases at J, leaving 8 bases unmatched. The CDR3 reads CASSLADRGGPGYTF. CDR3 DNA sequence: TGTGCCAGCAGCTTAGCGGACAGGGGAGGCCCAGGCTACACCTTC.

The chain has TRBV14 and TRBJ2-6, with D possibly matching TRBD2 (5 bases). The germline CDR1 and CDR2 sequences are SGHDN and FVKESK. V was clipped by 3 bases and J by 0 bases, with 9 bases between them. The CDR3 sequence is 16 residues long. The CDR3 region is CASSQGVLSGANVLTF. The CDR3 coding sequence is TGTGCCAGCAGCCAGGGAGTCCTCTCTGGGGCCAACGTCCTGACTTTC.

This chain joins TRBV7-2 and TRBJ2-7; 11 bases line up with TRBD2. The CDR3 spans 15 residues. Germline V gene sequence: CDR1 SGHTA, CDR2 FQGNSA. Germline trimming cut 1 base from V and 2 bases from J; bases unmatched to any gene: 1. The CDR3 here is CASSLELAGAYEQYF. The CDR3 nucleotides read TGTGCCAGCAGCTTAGAACTAGCGGGAGCCTACGAGCAGTACTTC.